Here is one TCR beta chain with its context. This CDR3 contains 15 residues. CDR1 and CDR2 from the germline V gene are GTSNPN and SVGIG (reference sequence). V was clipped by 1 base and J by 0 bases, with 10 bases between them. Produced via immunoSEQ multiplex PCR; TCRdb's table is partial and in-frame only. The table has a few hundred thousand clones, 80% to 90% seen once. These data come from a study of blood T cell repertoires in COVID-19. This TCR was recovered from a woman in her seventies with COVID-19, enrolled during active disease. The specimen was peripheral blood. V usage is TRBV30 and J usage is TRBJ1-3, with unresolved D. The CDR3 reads CAWSASVPSGNTIYF. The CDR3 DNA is TGTGCCTGGAGTGCCAGCGTACCCTCTGGAAACACCATATATTTT.